This TCR beta chain was sequenced during a study of blood T cell repertoires in COVID-19. Study overall: COVID-19 samples from acute and convalescent phases originated in the United States, Italy and Spain.

The authors' processing: Nucleated cell number was recorded as an estimate derived from reference gene primer amplification. The method was immunoSEQ multiplex PCR; TCRdb's version includes in-frame clones alone and lacks a portion of them. The DNA was the basis for D and trimming; V, J and clone size are from that table. The repertoire consists of about 260,000 clones, with roughly 90% occurring once and the leading ten covering approximately 4.3%. CDR3 length equals 18 residues. V lost 5 bases and J lost 7; bases outside the gene matches: 16. Germline CDR1 and CDR2: LNHDA and SQIVND (reference sequence).

Sequences were obtained from peripheral blood. The sequence was obtained from a man between 60 and 70 years old who had recovered from COVID-19. The chain employs TRBV19 and TRBJ2-2; 10 nucleotides align to TRBD2. Written as DNA, the CDR3 is TGTGCCAGTAGTCCCCCGGGTGGAAGCGGGGGGGCCGTCGGGGAGCTGTTTTTT. Protein product: CASSPPGGSGGAVGELFF.